The 9 T cell receptor beta chains below were found in one sample sequenced in a study of PD-1 blockade in classical Hodgkin lymphoma. Assay: immunoSEQ multiplex PCR; the TCRdb copy retains only in-frame clones and omits some. Here the sample spans tens of thousands of clones, approximately 93% being singletons. Time point indicated: newly diagnosed, previously untreated cHL patient sample. The sample was peripheral blood mononuclear cells (PBMCs). The receptors originated from a human donor with classical Hodgkin lymphoma.

This chain links TRBV7-3 with TRBJ2-5; TRBD1 matches 8 bases. This CDR3 is 15 amino acids long. Germline CDR1 is SGHTA and CDR2 is FQGTGA. With V trimmed by 5 bases and J by 2 bases, 7 bases remained unmatched. CDR3: CASSSRGRGQETQYF. The DNA of the CDR3 is TGTGCCAGCAGCAGCAGGGGGCGAGGGCAAGAGACCCAGTACTTC. The complete variable domain, with remaining parts taken from reference TRBV7-3 and TRBJ2-5, reads GAGVSQTPSNKVTEKGKYVELRCDPISGHTALYWYRQSLGQGPEFLIYFQGTGAADDSGLPNDRFFAVRPEGSVSTLKIQRTERGDSAVYLCASSSRGRGQETQYFGPGTRLLVL.

The chain couples TRBV27 to TRBJ1-1, with 7 bases that match TRBD1. In germline, CDR1 is MNHEY, CDR2 SMNVEV (reference sequence). The CDR3 is 15 amino acids. V trimming: 5 bases; J trimming: 3 bases; junction bases outside the gene matches: 9. The CDR3 DNA is TGTGCCAGCAGTCCGCACAGGGGCCTGGACACTGAAGCTTTCTTT. Amino acids: CASSPHRGLDTEAFF.

V usage is TRBV5-5 and J usage is TRBJ2-3, with TRBD2 identical over 12 bases. The CDR3 is 17 amino acids. The germline CDR1 and CDR2 sequences are SGHKS and YYEKEE (reference sequence). Trimming removed 2 bases from V and 3 bases from J; junction bases left unmatched: 7. CDR3 sequence reads: CASSLWELAGGTDTQYF. In DNA, the CDR3 is TGTGCCAGCAGCTTATGGGAACTAGCGGGGGGTACAGATACGCAGTATTTT.

V gene TRBV7-2 combines with J gene TRBJ2-2, with D hard to call. This CDR3 contains 15 residues. Germline loops: CDR1 SGHTA, CDR2 FQGNSA. Trimming took 4 bases from V and 1 from J, leaving 10 bases between them. The CDR3 loop reads CASSYRTVNTGELFF. CDR3 DNA sequence: TGTGCCAGCAGCTACCGAACAGTGAACACCGGGGAGCTGTTTTTT.

The count of this clone is one. The chain recombines TRBV2 with TRBJ2-7, with D possibly TRBD1 on 6 matching bases. Germline-derived CDR1 and CDR2 are SNHLY and FYNNEI. The CDR3 is made up of 14 amino acids. V was clipped by 6 bases and J by 2 bases, with 14 bases between them. CDR3 loop: CASRIQGPTYEQYF. Written as DNA, the CDR3 is TGTGCCAGCAGGATCCAGGGGCCAACCTACGAGCAGTACTTC.

This chain joins TRBV7-9 and TRBJ2-3; 8 bases are a match to TRBD1. In germline, CDR1 is SEHNR, CDR2 FQNEAQ (reference sequence). The V gene end was trimmed by 11 bases and the J gene end by 1 base; junction bases not matched to a gene: 8. The CDR3 extends over 14 amino acids. CDR3 loop: CAYEPGQGTDTQYF. The CDR3 DNA follows: TGTGCCTATGAGCCGGGACAGGGCACAGATACGCAGTATTTT.

The chain uses TRBV5-1 and TRBJ1-2; tentatively, D is TRBD1 (5 bases). This CDR3 contains 14 residues. Trimming cost V 6 bases and J 4 bases, with 16 bases left between them. Per the germline V gene, CDR1 is SGHRS and CDR2 is YFSETQ. CDR3 protein: CASKRDFFTYGYTF. The CDR3 nucleotides are TGCGCCAGCAAACGGGACTTTTTTACCTATGGCTACACCTTC.

The gene calls are TRBV28 and TRBJ2-6; the match to TRBD1 covers 10 bases. The CDR3 contains 15 residues. CDR1 and CDR2 (germline): MDHEN, SYDVKM. J was trimmed by 4 bases and V by 8 bases; bases with no gene match: 5. CDR3 in DNA: TGTGCCAGCGGGACAGGGGAGTCAGGGGCCAACGTCCTGACTTTC. Protein sequence: CASGTGESGANVLTF.

This clone was picked up a small number of times. This chain uses TRBV9 with TRBJ2-3; 11 nucleotides align to TRBD2. This CDR3 contains 17 residues. The J segment lost 5 bases and the V segment lost 0 bases, leaving 8 bases of the junction unmatched. CDR1 and CDR2 (germline): SGDLS, YYNGEE. In nucleotides, the CDR3 is TGTGCCAGCAGCGTAGGTAGCGGGGGGGCCGTGTTAGATACGCAGTATTTT. This sequence encodes CASSVGSGGAVLDTQYF.